This paragraph reports one T cell receptor (beta chain). The antigen is not known. Trimming cost V 2 bases and J 5 bases, with 3 bases left between them. This CDR3 spans 11 amino acids. Germline V lookup: CDR1 SGHRS, CDR2 YFSETQ. This entry comes from a study of shared clonotypes between healthy human individuals. Study-wide background: Used for every donor were three CD4 naive, three CD4 memory, two CD8 naive and one CD8 memory plate.

Genomic DNA of each subset was evenly split across several immunoSEQ plates. Generated by immunoSEQ multiplex PCR, the TCRdb table keeps only in-frame clones and is missing some. The data contain about 670,000 clones, 72% of them singletons. Whole-study findings and limits: Researchers sampled blood only, noting tissue repertoires likely differ. The authors expected sequencing depth to affect clonotype sharing among donors.

The chain uses TRBV5-1 and TRBJ2-3; the D is unclear. The specimen sequenced was memory CD4+ T cells sorted from blood. Subset described: CD45RA-negative fraction. This receptor was identified in a woman aged 25 to 45 in good health. The CDR3 region is CASSFRDTQYF. DNA for the CDR3: TGCGCCAGCAGCTTTAGAGATACGCAGTATTTT.